A selection of T cell receptor beta chains follows, all from one sample in a study of blood T cell repertoires in COVID-19. Here immunoSEQ multiplex PCR was the method, and the copy in TCRdb shows in-frame clones only, minus some. The data hold about 320,000 clones, with more than 85% observed a single time. Sample: PBMCs or T cells enriched from blood (not recorded which). All receptors derive from a woman in her 30s who had been exposed to COVID-19. The conserved cysteine and the conserved F or W are not part of the CDR3 here.

v_call	j_call	cdr3_aa
TRBV7-9	TRBJ2-4	ASSLTGLGTKNIQY
TRBV27	TRBJ2-7	ASSFFGQGAPYEQY
TRBV7-2	TRBJ2-4	ASSPDRGYIQY
TRBV15	TRBJ2-5	ATSRPRTSGGKETQY
TRBV25-1	TRBJ1-3	ASSESNVGGSAGNTIY
TRBV18	TRBJ1-6	ASSPRGRENSPLH
TRBV2	TRBJ2-2	ASRDKRNTGELF
TRBV3-1/TRBV3-2	TRBJ2-3	ASSQVKFDMNADTQY
TRBV2	TRBJ2-7	ASRQISYEQY
TRBV19	TRBJ2-1	ASSNRRGARSSEQF
TRBV3-1/TRBV3-2	TRBJ1-3	ASSPQGRAGNTIY
TRBV19	TRBJ1-1	ASSRQMNTEAF
TRBV9	TRBJ2-2	ASSVATGIGTGELF
TRBV10-3	TRBJ1-2	AISEPGQSRYGYT
TRBV6-5	TRBJ2-5	ASSSGLRETQY
TRBV25-1	TRBJ1-6	ASSDIGQGDNSPLH
TRBV27	TRBJ1-1	ASSHTGNTEAF
TRBV5-1	TRBJ2-3	ASSPSGASTDTQY
TRBV5-4	TRBJ1-3	ASSAGTDSGNTIY
TRBV11-2	TRBJ1-5	ASSLRGKNQPQH
TRBV4-1	TRBJ2-3	ASSQGLAGAEDTQY
TRBV5-6	TRBJ1-1	ASSPDPTGMDTEAF
TRBV6-5	TRBJ2-2	ASSFLAGGNTGELF